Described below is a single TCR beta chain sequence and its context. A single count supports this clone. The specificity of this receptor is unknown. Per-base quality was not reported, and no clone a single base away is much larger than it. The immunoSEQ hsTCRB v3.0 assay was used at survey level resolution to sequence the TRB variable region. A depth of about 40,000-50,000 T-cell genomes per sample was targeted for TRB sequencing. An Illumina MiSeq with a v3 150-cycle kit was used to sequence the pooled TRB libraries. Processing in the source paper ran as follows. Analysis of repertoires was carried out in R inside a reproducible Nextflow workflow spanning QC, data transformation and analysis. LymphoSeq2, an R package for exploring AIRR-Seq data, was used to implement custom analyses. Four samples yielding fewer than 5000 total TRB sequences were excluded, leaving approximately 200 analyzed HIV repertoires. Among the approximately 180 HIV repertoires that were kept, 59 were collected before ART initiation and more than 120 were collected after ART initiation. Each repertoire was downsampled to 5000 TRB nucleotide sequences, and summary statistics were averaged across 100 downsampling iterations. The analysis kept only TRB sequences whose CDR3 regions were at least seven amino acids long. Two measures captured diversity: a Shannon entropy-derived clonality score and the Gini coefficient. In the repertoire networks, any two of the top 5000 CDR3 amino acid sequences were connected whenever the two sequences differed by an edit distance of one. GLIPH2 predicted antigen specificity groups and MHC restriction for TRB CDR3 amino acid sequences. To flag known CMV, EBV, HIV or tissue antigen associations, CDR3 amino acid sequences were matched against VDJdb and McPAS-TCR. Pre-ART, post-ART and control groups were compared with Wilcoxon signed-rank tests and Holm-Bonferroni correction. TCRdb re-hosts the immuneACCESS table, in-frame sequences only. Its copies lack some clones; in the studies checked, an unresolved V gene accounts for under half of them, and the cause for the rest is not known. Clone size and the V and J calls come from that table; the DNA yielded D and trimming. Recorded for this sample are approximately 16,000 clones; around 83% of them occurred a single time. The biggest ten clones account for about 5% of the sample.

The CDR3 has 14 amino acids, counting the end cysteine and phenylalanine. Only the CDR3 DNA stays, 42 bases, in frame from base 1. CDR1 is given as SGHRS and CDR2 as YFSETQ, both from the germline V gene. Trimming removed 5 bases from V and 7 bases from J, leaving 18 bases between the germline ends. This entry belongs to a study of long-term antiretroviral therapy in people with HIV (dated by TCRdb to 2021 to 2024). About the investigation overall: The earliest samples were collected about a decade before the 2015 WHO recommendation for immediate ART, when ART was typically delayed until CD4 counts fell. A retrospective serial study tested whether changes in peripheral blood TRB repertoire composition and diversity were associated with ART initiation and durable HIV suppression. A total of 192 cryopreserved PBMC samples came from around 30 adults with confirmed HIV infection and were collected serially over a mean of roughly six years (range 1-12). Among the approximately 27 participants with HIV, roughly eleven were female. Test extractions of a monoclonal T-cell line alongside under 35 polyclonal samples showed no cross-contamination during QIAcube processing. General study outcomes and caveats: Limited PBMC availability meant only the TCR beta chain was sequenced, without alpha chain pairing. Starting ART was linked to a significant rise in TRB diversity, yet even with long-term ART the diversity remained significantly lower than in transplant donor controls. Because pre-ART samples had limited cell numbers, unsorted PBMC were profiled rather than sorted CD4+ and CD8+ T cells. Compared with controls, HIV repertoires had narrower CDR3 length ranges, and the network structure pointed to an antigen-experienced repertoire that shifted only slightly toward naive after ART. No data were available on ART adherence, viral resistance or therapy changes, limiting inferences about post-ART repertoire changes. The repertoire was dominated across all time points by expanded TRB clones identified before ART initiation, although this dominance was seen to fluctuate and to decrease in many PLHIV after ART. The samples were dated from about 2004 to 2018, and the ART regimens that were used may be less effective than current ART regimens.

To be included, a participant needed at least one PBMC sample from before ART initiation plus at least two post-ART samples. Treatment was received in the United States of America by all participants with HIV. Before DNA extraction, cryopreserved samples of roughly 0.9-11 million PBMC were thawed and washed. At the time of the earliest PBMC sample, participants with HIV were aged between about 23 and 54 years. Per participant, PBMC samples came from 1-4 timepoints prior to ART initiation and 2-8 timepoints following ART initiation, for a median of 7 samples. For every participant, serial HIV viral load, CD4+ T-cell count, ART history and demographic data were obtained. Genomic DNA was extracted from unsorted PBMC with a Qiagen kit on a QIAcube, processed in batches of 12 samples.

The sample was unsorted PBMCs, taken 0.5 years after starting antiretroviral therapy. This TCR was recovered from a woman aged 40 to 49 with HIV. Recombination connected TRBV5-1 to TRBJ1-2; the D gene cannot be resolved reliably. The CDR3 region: CASRWSSNALGYTF. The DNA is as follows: TGCGCCAGCAGGTGGTCCTCGAATGCTCTTGGCTACACCTTC.